This T cell receptor (beta chain) is from a study of blood T cells in healthy people across ages. CDR3 size: 13 residues. V lost 0 bases and J 6 bases, leaving 11 bases between the germline ends. CDR1 DFQATT and CDR2 SNEGSKA come from the germline V gene (reference sequence). General study points: Shifts in expanded clonotypes may have been confounded by donor CMV status, which was unknown.

Through a sample-barcoded 5' primer and a J-beta primer mix, a second PCR was run for about 6 to 12 cycles. Each CDR3 protein is one row after TCRdb ran MiXCR on the 5' RACE reads. Among 700,000 or so distinct CDR3 sequences listed, approximately 21% were seen once. Regarding this clonotype: Its antigen is still unknown.

Material for sequencing was blood. This TCR was recovered from a man between 65 and 79 years old in good health. The rearrangement links TRBV20-1 to TRBJ1-2; a weak D match, TRBD1 (5 bases). The CDR3 loop reads CSARDRWGHGYTF. The CDR3 DNA is TGCAGTGCTAGAGATCGGTGGGGACATGGCTACACCTTC.